This record looks at one TCR beta chain sequence and its context. Its antigen is undetermined. The data derive from a study of cytomegalovirus exposure and HLA in healthy donors. Study-level results: Later on, analysis showed that most CMV-associated TCR beta chains appeared to be HLA-restricted. Sequencing artifact likely explains a cluster of highly shared sequence variants. Rare TCR sequences predominated, though certain public TCRs were found in many donors.

V lost 5 bases and J lost 5, with 13 bases in between. In germline, CDR1 is SEHNR, CDR2 FQNEAQ (reference sequence). This CDR3 region has 13 residues. The study ran its PCR with 60 Vbeta and 13 Jbeta primers. TCRdb keeps only in-frame clones here, not all; method: immunoSEQ multiplex PCR. The sample includes more than 65,000 clones, roughly three quarters seen only once; the top ten take about 22%. Material for sequencing was PBMCs. This TCR derives from a woman in her thirties or forties in good health and CMV-seropositive. J is TRBJ2-7 and V is TRBV7-9; the D gene is possibly TRBD1 (6 bases). The CDR3 sequence: CASSPDSLHEQYF. The CDR3 DNA reads TGTGCCAGCAGCCCGGACAGTCTCCACGAGCAGTACTTC.